This passage covers 7 T cell receptor beta chains from one sample sequenced in a study of shared T cell receptors in the human thymus. TCRdb's copy holds only in-frame clones and misses some; the assay was immunoSEQ multiplex PCR. The data hold some 660,000 clones, with around 87% observed a single time. These data also featured in a second study, about human thymus T cells.

Sequenced material: thymocytes. These receptors all stem from a boy in the first two years of life with a congenital heart defect.

The chain uses TRBV20-1 and TRBJ2-7, with D maybe TRBD2 (5 bases). Trimming pared 3 bases from V and 13 bases from J, leaving 13 bases between. The germline gives CDR1 DFQATT, CDR2 SNEGSKA (reference sequence). This CDR3 has 10 residues. The CDR3 coding sequence is TGCAGTGCTAGGGGGAGTCCCGGATACTTC. The encoded protein is CSARGSPGYF.

The CDR3 loop reads CASVPSFPGELFF. DNA for the CDR3: TGTGCCAGCGTCCCTTCGTTTCCCGGGGAGCTGTTTTTT. The rearrangement uses TRBV7-9 and TRBJ2-2; no clear D gene. Germline loops: CDR1 SEHNR, CDR2 FQNEAQ (reference sequence). The V end was cut by 8 bases, the J end by 6 bases, with 13 bases between. CDR3 size: 13 residues.

The chain employs TRBV4-2 and TRBJ1-1; 7 bases agree with TRBD1. The CDR3 totals 14 residues. The trim removed 3 bases at V and 3 bases at J, leaving 4 bases unmatched. CDR1 LGHNA and CDR2 YNFKEQ come from the germline V gene. CDR3 residues: CASSQPTGDTEAFF. The CDR3 region has the DNA TGTGCCAGCAGCCAGCCTACAGGGGACACTGAAGCTTTCTTT.

This clone was picked up a small number of times. This rearrangement joins TRBV21-1 to TRBJ1-1; the D call of TRBD1 is as the table states it, not checked on the DNA. TRBV21-1 is a documented pseudogene. There are 12 residues in the CDR3. The CDR3 bases are TGTGCCAGCAAACCAGGGTTGACTGAAGCTTTCTTT. Its protein product is CASKPGLTEAFF.

This clone was found a few times. The chain uses TRBV19 and TRBJ1-2; the D is unclear. This CDR3 contains 14 residues. Trimming took 2 bases from V and 2 from J, leaving 9 bases between them. CDR1 and CDR2 (germline): LNHDA, SQIVND (reference sequence). The DNA of the CDR3 is TGTGCCAGTAGTATAACCCGGTGGAACTATGGCTACACCTTC. Its translation: CASSITRWNYGYTF.

The rearrangement uses TRBV27 and TRBJ1-2; a weak D match, TRBD1 (6 bases). V lost 6 bases and J 2 bases, leaving 19 bases between the germline ends. The CDR3 sequence is 16 residues long. Per germline, CDR1 MNHEY and CDR2 SMNVEV (reference sequence). For the CDR3, the DNA is TGTGCCAGCAGGACGACCACGGGACACTTGAACTATGGCTACACCTTC. Its protein is CASRTTTGHLNYGYTF.

The chain carries TRBV27 and TRBJ2-2; a possible D gene is TRBD1 (5 bases). Germline loops: CDR1 MNHEY, CDR2 SMNVEV (reference sequence). The CDR3 is 13 amino acids. V was cut by 1 base and J by 7 bases, with 7 bases left in between. CDR3 DNA: TGTGCCAGCAGTTTATTCCAGGGCGGGGAGCTGTTTTTT. This encodes CASSLFQGGELFF.